This is a list of T cell receptor beta chains from one sample in a study of control samples from healthy donors and cancer patients. Assay used: immunoSEQ multiplex PCR; TCRdb lists only in-frame clones, some missing. Of some 170,000 clones detected, roughly 95% appear once; the ten largest clones hold over 0.9%. Input material: blood. Source of these receptors: a woman aged 25 to 39 in good health. The CDR3 runs from the conserved cysteine through the conserved F or W. Each record gives: V gene, D gene, clone size, J gene, CDR3 DNA, CDR3 protein. A D gene is named only where the DNA matches it firmly. Only some rows state a clone size, as once, few, many or a class for expanded clones.

v_call: TRBV18
d_call: TRBD1
clone_size: once
j_call: TRBJ2-7
cdr3_nt: TGTGCCAGCTCACCACGGGCAGGGGGACCCTACGAGCAGTACTTC
cdr3_aa: CASSPRAGGPYEQYF

v_call: TRBV5-4
d_call: -
clone_size: -
j_call: TRBJ2-5
cdr3_nt: TGTGCCAGCAGCTTTAAGGGGAAGGAGACCCAGTACTTC
cdr3_aa: CASSFKGKETQYF

v_call: TRBV15
d_call: TRBD2
clone_size: -
j_call: TRBJ2-5
cdr3_nt: TGTGCCACCAGCAGAGGGGAGGGTCAGGGTAGGCAGACCCAGTACTTC
cdr3_aa: CATSRGEGQGRQTQYF

v_call: TRBV19
d_call: TRBD2
clone_size: -
j_call: TRBJ2-7
cdr3_nt: TGTGCCAGTAAGGATAGGCTAGCGGGTTACGAGCAGTACTTC
cdr3_aa: CASKDRLAGYEQYF

v_call: TRBV2
d_call: -
clone_size: -
j_call: TRBJ2-2
cdr3_nt: TGTGCCAGCAGGAGGTACGGACACCGCGGGGAGCTGTTTTTT
cdr3_aa: CASRRYGHRGELFF

v_call: TRBV24-1
d_call: -
clone_size: -
j_call: TRBJ1-2
cdr3_nt: TGTGCCACCAGTGACGCGACAGGACCTATTCTCTACACCTTC
cdr3_aa: CATSDATGPILYTF

v_call: TRBV28
d_call: TRBD1
clone_size: -
j_call: TRBJ1-5
cdr3_nt: TGTGCCAGCAGTTTCCTAGGGACAGGGGGCAATCAGCCCCAGCATTTT
cdr3_aa: CASSFLGTGGNQPQHF

v_call: TRBV6-6
d_call: -
clone_size: -
j_call: TRBJ1-2
cdr3_nt: TGTGCCAGCAGTCCTCCGGGACACGGATCCGGAGTTAACTATGGCTACACCTTC
cdr3_aa: CASSPPGHGSGVNYGYTF

v_call: TRBV4-1
d_call: TRBD1
clone_size: -
j_call: TRBJ2-7
cdr3_nt: TGCGCCAGCAGCCAAGATAGACAGGGGAAGAGCGAGCAGTACTTC
cdr3_aa: CASSQDRQGKSEQYF

v_call: TRBV25-1
d_call: -
clone_size: -
j_call: TRBJ1-1
cdr3_nt: TGTGCCAGCAGTGAAAGAAGTGTTACAGTAAGGGACCCTGAAGCTTTCTTT
cdr3_aa: CASSERSVTVRDPEAFF

v_call: TRBV2
d_call: TRBD2
clone_size: -
j_call: TRBJ2-1
cdr3_nt: TGTGCCAGCAAGAAGACTAGCGGGATTTACAATGAGCAGTTCTTC
cdr3_aa: CASKKTSGIYNEQFF

v_call: TRBV28
d_call: -
clone_size: -
j_call: TRBJ1-6
cdr3_nt: TGTGCCACCCTACAGGGTTTGAGCTCCTATAATTCACCCCTCCACTTT
cdr3_aa: CATLQGLSSYNSPLHF